This T cell receptor (beta chain) was sequenced for a study of tumor and adjacent non-tumor tissue in lung cancer. As concerns this clonotype: Sequence at one end of the junction differs from germline and may be a read error.

No cell sorting was done before RNA was extracted from the tissue. Germline CDR1 reads SGHAT; CDR2 reads FQNNGV. CDR3 length: 15 residues. TCRbeta libraries were built with three rounds of nested PCR, modified from ARM-PCR. TCRdb reprocessed the multiplex PCR reads with MiXCR, giving one entry per CDR3 protein. The sample has about 110,000 distinct CDR3 sequences, roughly 80% seen once; the top ten hold approximately 35%. Sequenced sample: lung tumor tissue. This sequence originates from a woman aged 60-70 years with non-small cell lung cancer. This chain connects TRBV11-2 to TRBJ1-2; tentative D call: TRBD1 (6 bases). The CDR3 bases are TGTGCCAGCAGCGCCAACAGGGCCGCTAACTATGGCTGCATCTTC. Its translation: CASSANRAANYGCIF.